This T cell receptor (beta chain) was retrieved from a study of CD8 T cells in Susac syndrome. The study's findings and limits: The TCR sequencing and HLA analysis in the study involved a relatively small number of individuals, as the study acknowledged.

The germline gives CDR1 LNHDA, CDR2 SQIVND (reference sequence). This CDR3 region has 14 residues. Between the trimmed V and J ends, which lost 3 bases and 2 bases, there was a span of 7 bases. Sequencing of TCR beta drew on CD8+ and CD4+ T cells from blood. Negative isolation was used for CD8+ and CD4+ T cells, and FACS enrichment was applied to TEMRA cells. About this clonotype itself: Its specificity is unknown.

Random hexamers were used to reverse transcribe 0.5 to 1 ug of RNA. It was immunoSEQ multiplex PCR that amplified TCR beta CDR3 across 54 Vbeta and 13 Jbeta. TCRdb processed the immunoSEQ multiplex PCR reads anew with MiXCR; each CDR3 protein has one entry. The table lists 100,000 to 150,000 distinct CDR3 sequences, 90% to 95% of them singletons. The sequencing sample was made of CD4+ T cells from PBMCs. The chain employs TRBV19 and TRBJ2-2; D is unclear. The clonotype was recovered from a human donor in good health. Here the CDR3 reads CASSITFNTGELFF. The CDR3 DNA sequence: TGTGCCAGTAGTATTACCTTCAACACCGGGGAGCTGTTTTTT.